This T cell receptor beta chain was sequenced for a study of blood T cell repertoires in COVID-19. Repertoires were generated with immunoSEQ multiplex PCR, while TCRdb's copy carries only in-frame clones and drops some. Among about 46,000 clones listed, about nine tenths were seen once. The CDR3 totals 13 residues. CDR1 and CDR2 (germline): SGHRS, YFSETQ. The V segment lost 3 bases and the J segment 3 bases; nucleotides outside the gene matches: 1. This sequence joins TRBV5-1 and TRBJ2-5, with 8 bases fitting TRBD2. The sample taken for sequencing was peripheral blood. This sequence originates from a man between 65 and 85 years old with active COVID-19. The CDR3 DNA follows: TGCGCCAGCAGCTCCGGGGGGGAAGAGACCCAGTACTTC. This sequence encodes CASSSGGEETQYF.